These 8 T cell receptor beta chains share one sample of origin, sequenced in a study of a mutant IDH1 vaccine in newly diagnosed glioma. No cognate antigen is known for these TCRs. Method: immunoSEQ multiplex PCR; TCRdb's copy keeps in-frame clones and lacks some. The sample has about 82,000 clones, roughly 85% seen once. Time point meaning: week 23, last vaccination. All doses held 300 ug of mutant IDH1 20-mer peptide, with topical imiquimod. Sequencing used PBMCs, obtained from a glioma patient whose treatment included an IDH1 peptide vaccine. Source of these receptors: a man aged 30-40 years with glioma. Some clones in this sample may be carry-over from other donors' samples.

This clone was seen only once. DNA of the CDR3: TGTGCCAGCAGTGAAGCGGCGGTTTGGAGCTCCTATAATTCACCCCTCCACTTT. Translated: CASSEAAVWSSYNSPLHF. The rearrangement links TRBV6-1 to TRBJ1-6; no clear D. Germline V CDR1 and CDR2: MNHNS, SASEGT. Trimming shortened V by 0 bases and J by 0 bases, and 12 bases separated the two germline ends. The CDR3 sequence is 18 residues long.

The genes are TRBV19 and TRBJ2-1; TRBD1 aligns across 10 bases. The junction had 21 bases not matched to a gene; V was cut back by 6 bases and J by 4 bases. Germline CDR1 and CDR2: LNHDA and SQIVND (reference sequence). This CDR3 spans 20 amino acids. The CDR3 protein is CASSPPGGQGSGKLYNEQFF. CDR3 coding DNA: TGTGCCAGTAGCCCCCCGGGGGGACAGGGGTCGGGTAAGCTTTACAATGAGCAGTTCTTC.

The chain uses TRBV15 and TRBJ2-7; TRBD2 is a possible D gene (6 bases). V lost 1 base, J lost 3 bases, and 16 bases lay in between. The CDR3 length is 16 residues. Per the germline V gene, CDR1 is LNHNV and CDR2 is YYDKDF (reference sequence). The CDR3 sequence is CATSRAPRLGGYEQYF. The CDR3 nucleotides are TGTGCCACCAGCAGAGCCCCGCGACTAGGCGGCTACGAGCAGTACTTC.

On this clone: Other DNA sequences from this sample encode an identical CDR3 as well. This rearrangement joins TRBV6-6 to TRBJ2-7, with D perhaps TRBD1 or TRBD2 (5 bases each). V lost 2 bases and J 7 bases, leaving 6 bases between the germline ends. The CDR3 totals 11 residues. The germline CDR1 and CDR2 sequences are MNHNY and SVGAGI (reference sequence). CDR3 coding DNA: TGTGCCAGCAGTTACGGGGGAGAGCAGTACTTC. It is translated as CASSYGGEQYF.

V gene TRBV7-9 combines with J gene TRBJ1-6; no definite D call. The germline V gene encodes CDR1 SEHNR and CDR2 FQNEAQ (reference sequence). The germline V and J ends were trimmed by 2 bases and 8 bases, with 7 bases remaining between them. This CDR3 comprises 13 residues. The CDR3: CASSLNSDSPLHF. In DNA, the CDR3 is TGTGCCAGCAGCTTAAATTCCGATTCACCCCTCCACTTT.

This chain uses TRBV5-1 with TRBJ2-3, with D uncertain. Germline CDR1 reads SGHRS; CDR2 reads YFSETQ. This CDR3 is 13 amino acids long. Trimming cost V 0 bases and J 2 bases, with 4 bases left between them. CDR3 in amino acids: CASSLDFTDTQYF. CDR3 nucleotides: TGCGCCAGCAGCTTGGACTTCACAGATACGCAGTATTTT. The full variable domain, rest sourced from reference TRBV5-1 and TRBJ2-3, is KAGVTQTPRYLIKTRGQQVTLSCSPISGHRSVSWYQQTPGQGLQFLFEYFSETQRNKGNFPGRFSGRQFSNSRSEMNVSTLELGDSALYLCASSLDFTDTQYFGPGTRLTVL.

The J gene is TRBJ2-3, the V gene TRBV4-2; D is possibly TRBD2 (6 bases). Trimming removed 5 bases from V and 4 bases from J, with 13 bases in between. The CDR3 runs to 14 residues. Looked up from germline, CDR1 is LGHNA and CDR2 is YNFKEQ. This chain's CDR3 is CASSLPGLPDTQYF. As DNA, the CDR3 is TGTGCCAGCAGCTTACCGGGACTTCCAGATACGCAGTATTTT.

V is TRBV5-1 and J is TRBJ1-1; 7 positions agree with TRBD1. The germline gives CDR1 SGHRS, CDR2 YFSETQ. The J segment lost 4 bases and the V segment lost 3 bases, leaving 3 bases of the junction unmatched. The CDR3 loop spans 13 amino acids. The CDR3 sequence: CASSYQGGTEAFF. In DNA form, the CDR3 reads TGCGCCAGCAGCTACCAGGGGGGCACTGAAGCTTTCTTT. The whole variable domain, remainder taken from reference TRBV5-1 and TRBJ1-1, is KAGVTQTPRYLIKTRGQQVTLSCSPISGHRSVSWYQQTPGQGLQFLFEYFSETQRNKGNFPGRFSGRQFSNSRSEMNVSTLELGDSALYLCASSYQGGTEAFFGQGTRLTVV.